The 17 T cell receptor beta chains presented below share a single source sample, sequenced in a study of T cells expressing NK-cell markers. TCRdb re-called the 5' RACE reads, yielding one record per CDR3 amino acid sequence without DNA. The sample table includes about 150,000 distinct CDR3 sequences. The sample consisted of blood T cells: a sorted CD56 or NKG2C T cell subset, CD4+ or CD8+ T cells, or bulk PBMC T cells (not recorded which). The receptors derive from a young man in good health.

The chain combines TRBV5-4 with TRBJ1-2. Germline V gene sequence: CDR1 SGHNT, CDR2 YYREEE (reference sequence). The CDR3 is 15 residues long. CDR3: CASTHGGGTSYGYTF.

The chain carries TRBV7-8 and TRBJ1-1; the TCRdb call, TRBD1, lacks DNA for checking. The CDR3 extends over 14 amino acids. The germline gives CDR1 SGHVS, CDR2 FQNEAQ. The CDR3 here is CASSLTGTTSEAFF.

V gene TRBV3-1 combines with J gene TRBJ2-5; there is no DNA to check the TCRdb D call of TRBD2. Germline loops: CDR1 LGHDT, CDR2 YNNKEL (reference sequence). This CDR3 has 17 residues. The CDR3 sequence is CASSQHPRAGPVETQYF.

V usage is TRBV5-1 and J usage is TRBJ2-3; TCRdb indicates TRBD1, and absent DNA this call remains unverified. The CDR3 is made up of 15 amino acids. Germline V lookup: CDR1 SGHRS, CDR2 YFSETQ. The CDR3 region is CASNLYVQGTDTQYF.

This rearrangement joins TRBV10-3 to TRBJ2-2. From germline, CDR1 is ENHRY and CDR2 SYGVKD. The CDR3 is 13 residues long. The CDR3 reads CAMRVINTGELFF.

The CDR3 reads CASSGEFGEQYF. The chain employs TRBV7-9 and TRBJ2-7. CDR3 length: 12 amino acids. The germline V gene encodes CDR1 SEHNR and CDR2 FQNEAQ (reference sequence).

V is TRBV3-1 and J is TRBJ2-1; no DNA is available, so the TRBD2 call from TCRdb remains unchecked. Germline V gene lookup returns CDR1 LGHDT and CDR2 YNNKEL (reference sequence). The CDR3 contains 16 residues. The CDR3 sequence is CASTTGTSGRRGEQFF.

V and J are TRBV12-3 or TRBV12-4 and TRBJ2-1; absent DNA, TCRdb's TRBD1 call cannot be checked. This CDR3 is built from 16 residues. The CDR3 here is CASNHPAGKSHNEQFF.

The chain combines TRBV27 with TRBJ1-4. This CDR3 is 13 amino acids long. From germline, CDR1 is MNHEY and CDR2 SMNVEV (reference sequence). CDR3 region: CASSPSIGEKLFF.

The rearrangement links TRBV27 to TRBJ2-7; TCRdb's D gene call, TRBD1, goes unchecked for lack of DNA. Looked up from germline, CDR1 is MNHEY and CDR2 is SMNVEV (reference sequence). This CDR3 spans 13 amino acids. This CDR3 is CASSPPGQEYKYF.

The chain recombines TRBV2 with TRBJ2-1; the D gene TCRdb calls, TRBD1, cannot be checked with no DNA. The germline V gene encodes CDR1 SNHLY and CDR2 FYNNEI. The CDR3 totals 14 residues. The CDR3 here is CASRPGPLYNEQFF. Looking up the rest from reference TRBV2 and TRBJ2-1 gives the full variable domain: EPEVTQTPSHQVTQMGQEVILRCVPISNHLYFYWYRQILGQKVEFLVSFYNNEISEKSEIFDDQFSVERPDGSNFTLKIRSTKLEDSAMYFCASRPGPLYNEQFFGPGTRLTVL.

The V call is TRBV27, the J call TRBJ1-2; no DNA is available, so the TRBD1 call from TCRdb remains unchecked. The length of the CDR3 is 18 residues. CDR1 and CDR2 (germline): MNHEY, SMNVEV (reference sequence). CDR3 residues: CASGRPGGALFLGYGYTF.

The rearrangement uses TRBV18 and TRBJ2-6; the TCRdb D gene call, TRBD1, has no DNA to confirm it. This CDR3 is 19 amino acids long. Germline lookup yields CDR1 KGHSH and CDR2 LQKENI. The CDR3 protein is CASSPDVSGQLSGANVLTF.

The gene calls are TRBV4-3 and TRBJ2-7; TCRdb gives TRBD1 as the D gene, but with no DNA this cannot be confirmed. Germline CDR1 reads LGHNA; CDR2 reads YSLEER. The CDR3 runs 15 residues. The CDR3: CASSQEAGEAYEQYF.

This chain connects TRBV6-2 or TRBV6-3 to TRBJ2-7; the TCRdb D gene call, TRBD2, has no DNA to confirm it. This CDR3 is built from 13 residues. CDR1 is MNHEY, CDR2 SVGEGT, per germline. The CDR3 sequence is CASLTVPTYEQYF.

The chain uses TRBV27 and TRBJ1-2; TCRdb selects TRBD1, and the lack of DNA leaves this call unchecked. CDR1 and CDR2 from the germline V gene are MNHEY and SMNVEV (reference sequence). The CDR3 is 19 amino acids. The CDR3 sequence is CASSLRSHFDLTLNYGYTF.

The genes are TRBV5-1 and TRBJ1-4; TCRdb gives TRBD1 as the D gene, but with no DNA this cannot be confirmed. Germline CDR1 SGHRS, CDR2 YFSETQ. The CDR3 has 17 amino acids. The CDR3 reads CASSLRQGDATNEKLFF.